The clone carrying this TCR beta chain occurred a few times. V gave up 3 bases and J gave up 4 bases, with 12 bases separating them. This CDR3 has 14 amino acids. The entry originates in a study of T-cell memory formation after mild COVID-19. From the 5' RACE reads, TCRdb called clonotypes with MiXCR, one entry per CDR3 protein. The sample has roughly 310,000 distinct CDR3 sequences, 15% to 20% seen once. The TCR originated in a man aged 18 to 30 who had mild COVID-19 (a few samples of this study predate the infection). Cell type and time point are not known. V is TRBV12-3 or TRBV12-4 and J is TRBJ1-1, with D perhaps TRBD1 (6 bases). The sequencing sample was made of PBMCs or a T cell subset sorted from them (not recorded which). The CDR3 DNA sequence: TGTGCCAGCAGTTTGGGGGGGGCAGGCACTGAAGCTTTCTTT. This gives the protein CASSLGGAGTEAFF.